The clone carrying this TCR beta chain was detected only once. CDR1 is SGHVS, CDR2 FNYEAQ, per germline. The CDR3 is 14 residues long. V shed 3 bases and J 2 bases; nucleotides not matched to a gene: 4. Some clones are missing from TCRdb's copy, which holds only in-frame ones; the method was immunoSEQ multiplex PCR. The sample lists roughly 140,000 clones; about four fifths were seen once. The data were taken from a study of blood T cell repertoires in COVID-19. This receptor was identified in a woman aged 18-29 years who had been exposed to COVID-19. The chain links TRBV7-6 to TRBJ2-7, with 7 bases matching TRBD2. Sequencing was performed on PBMCs or T cells enriched from blood (not recorded which). This CDR3 is CASSLKGLTYEQYF. For the CDR3, the DNA is TGTGCCAGCAGCTTGAAGGGACTAACCTACGAGCAGTACTTC.